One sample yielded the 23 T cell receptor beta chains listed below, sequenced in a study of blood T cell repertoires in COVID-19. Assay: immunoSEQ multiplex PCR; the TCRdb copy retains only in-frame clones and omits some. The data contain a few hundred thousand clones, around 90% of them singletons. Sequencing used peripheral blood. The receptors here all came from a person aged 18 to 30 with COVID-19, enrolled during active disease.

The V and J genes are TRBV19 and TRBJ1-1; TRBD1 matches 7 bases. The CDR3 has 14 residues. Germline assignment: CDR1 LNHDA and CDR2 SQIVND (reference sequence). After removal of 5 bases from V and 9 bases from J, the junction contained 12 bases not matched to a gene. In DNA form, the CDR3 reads TGTGCCAGTAGTCCCCCGGGACAGCGGTTCCAAGCTTTCTTT. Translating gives CASSPPGQRFQAFF.

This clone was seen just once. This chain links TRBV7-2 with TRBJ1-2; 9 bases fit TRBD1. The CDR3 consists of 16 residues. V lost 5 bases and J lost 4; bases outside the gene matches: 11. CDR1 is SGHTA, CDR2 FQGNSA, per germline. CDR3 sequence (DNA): TGTGCCAGCAGCCGTATACTGGGACAGGGCGGCTATGGCTACACCTTC. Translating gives CASSRILGQGGYGYTF.

The CDR3 here is CATSDPGTGPYEQYF. The CDR3, as DNA: TGTGCCACCAGTGATCCCGGGACAGGGCCCTACGAGCAGTACTTC. The chain has TRBV24-1 and TRBJ2-7; 9 nucleotides agree with TRBD1. Unmatched junction bases numbered 4, after V lost 3 bases and J lost 2 bases. Germline assignment: CDR1 KGHDR and CDR2 SFDVKD. The CDR3 extends over 15 amino acids.

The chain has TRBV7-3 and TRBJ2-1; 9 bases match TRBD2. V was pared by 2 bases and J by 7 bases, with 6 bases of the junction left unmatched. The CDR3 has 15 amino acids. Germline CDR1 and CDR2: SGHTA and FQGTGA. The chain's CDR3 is CASSLGASGKNEQFF. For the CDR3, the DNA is TGTGCCAGCAGCTTAGGGGCTAGCGGGAAAAATGAGCAGTTCTTC.

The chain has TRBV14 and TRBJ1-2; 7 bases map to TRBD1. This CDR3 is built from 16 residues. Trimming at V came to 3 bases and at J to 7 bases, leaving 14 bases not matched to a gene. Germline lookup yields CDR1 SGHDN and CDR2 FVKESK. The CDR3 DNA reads TGTGCCAGCAGCCATTGGGACAGCACTAAATCTATTGGCTACACCTTC. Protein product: CASSHWDSTKSIGYTF.

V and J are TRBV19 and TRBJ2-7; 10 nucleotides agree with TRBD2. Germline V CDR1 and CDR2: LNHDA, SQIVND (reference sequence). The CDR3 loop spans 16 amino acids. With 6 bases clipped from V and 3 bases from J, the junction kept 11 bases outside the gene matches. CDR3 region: CASRLNLAGEGYEQYF. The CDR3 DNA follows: TGTGCCAGTAGGCTTAATCTAGCGGGAGAAGGCTACGAGCAGTACTTC.

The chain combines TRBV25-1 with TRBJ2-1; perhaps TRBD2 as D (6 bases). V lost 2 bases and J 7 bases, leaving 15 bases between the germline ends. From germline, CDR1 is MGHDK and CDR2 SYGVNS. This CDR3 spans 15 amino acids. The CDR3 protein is CASSEGTAGRNEQFF. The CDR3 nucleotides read TGTGCCAGCAGTGAAGGAACCGCAGGGAGGAATGAGCAGTTCTTC.

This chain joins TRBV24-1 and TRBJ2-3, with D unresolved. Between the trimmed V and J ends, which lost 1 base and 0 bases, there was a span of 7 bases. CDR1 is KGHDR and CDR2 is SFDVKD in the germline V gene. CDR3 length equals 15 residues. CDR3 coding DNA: TGTGCCACCAGTGATTTTGGCATCAGCACAGATACGCAGTATTTT. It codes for CATSDFGISTDTQYF.

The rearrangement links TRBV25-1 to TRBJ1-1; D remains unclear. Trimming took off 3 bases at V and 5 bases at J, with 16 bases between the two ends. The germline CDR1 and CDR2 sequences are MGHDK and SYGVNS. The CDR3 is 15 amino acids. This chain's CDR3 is CASSDPSSGKTEAFF. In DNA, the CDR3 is TGTGCCAGCAGTGATCCTTCGTCAGGTAAGACTGAAGCTTTCTTT.

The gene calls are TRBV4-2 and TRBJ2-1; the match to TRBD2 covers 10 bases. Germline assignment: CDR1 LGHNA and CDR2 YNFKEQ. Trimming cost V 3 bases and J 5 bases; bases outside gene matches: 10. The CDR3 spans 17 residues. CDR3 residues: CASSQEPGLAFNNEQFF. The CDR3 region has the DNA TGTGCCAGCAGCCAGGAACCGGGACTAGCGTTTAACAATGAGCAGTTCTTC.

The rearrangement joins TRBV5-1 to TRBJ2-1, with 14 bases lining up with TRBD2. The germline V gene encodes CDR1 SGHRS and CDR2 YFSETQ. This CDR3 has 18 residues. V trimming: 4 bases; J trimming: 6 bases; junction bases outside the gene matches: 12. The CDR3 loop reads CASSLSPQTSGRANEQFF. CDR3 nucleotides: TGCGCCAGCAGCCTCTCCCCACAGACTAGCGGGAGGGCCAATGAGCAGTTCTTC.

The CDR3 here is CASSSREGTEAFF. The CDR3 DNA reads as TGTGCCAGCAGTTCCCGTGAGGGTACTGAAGCTTTCTTT. The V gene is TRBV28, the J gene TRBJ1-1; D unclear. CDR3 length: 13 amino acids. Germline assignment: CDR1 MDHEN and CDR2 SYDVKM. The V gene lost 4 bases and the J gene lost 5 bases, with 11 bases spanning the gap.

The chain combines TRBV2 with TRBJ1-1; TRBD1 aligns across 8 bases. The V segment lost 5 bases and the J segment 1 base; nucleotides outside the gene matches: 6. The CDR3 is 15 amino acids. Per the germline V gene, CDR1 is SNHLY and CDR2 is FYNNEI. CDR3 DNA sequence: TGTGCCAGCAGTTATATCGGGACAGGGAACACTGAAGCTTTCTTT. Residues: CASSYIGTGNTEAFF.

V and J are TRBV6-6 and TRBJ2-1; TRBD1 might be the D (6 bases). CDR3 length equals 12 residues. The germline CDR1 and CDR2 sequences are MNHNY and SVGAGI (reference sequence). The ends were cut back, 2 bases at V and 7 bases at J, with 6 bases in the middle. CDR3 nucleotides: TGTGCCAGCAGTTACCAGGGGAATGAGCAGTTCTTC. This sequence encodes CASSYQGNEQFF.

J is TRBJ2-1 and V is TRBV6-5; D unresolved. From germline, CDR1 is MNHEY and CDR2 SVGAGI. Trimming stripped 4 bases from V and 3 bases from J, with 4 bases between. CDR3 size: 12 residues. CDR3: CASSSNYNEQFF. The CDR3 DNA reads TGTGCCAGCAGTTCCAACTACAATGAGCAGTTCTTC.

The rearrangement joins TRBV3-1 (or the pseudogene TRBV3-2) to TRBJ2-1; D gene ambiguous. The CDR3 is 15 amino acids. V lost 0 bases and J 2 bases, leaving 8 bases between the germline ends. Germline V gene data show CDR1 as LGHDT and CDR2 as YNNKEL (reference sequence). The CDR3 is CASSQDQATYNEQFF. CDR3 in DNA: TGTGCCAGCAGCCAAGATCAGGCTACCTACAATGAGCAGTTCTTC.

CDR3 nucleotide sequence: TGCGCCAGCAGCTTGGCCTCTAGCGGGAGTGGGGCAGATACGCAGTATTTT. Encoded protein: CASSLASSGSGADTQYF. The V call is TRBV5-1, the J call TRBJ2-3; 10 nucleotides agree with TRBD2. CDR3 length: 17 amino acids. V dropped 0 bases and J dropped 4; count of bases not matched to a gene: 8. The germline CDR1 and CDR2 sequences are SGHRS and YFSETQ.

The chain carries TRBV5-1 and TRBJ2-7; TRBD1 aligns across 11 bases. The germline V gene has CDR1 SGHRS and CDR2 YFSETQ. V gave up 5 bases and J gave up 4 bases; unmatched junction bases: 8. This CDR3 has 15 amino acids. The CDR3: CASSLNRDRGYEQYF. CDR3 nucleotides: TGCGCCAGCAGTTTAAACCGGGACAGGGGGTACGAGCAGTACTTC.

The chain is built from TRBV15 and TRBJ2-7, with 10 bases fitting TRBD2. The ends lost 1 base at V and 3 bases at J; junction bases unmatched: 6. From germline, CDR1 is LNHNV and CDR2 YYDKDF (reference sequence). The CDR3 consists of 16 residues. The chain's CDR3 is CATSRGIASGSYEQYF. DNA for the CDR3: TGTGCCACCAGCAGAGGCATAGCTAGCGGGAGCTACGAGCAGTACTTC.

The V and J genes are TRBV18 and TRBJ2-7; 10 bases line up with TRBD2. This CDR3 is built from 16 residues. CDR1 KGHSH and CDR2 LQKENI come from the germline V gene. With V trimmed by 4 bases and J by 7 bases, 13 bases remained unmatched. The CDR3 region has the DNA TGTGCCAGCTCACGAACCGGGACTAGCGCCGAGAGGGAGCAGTACTTC. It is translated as CASSRTGTSAEREQYF.

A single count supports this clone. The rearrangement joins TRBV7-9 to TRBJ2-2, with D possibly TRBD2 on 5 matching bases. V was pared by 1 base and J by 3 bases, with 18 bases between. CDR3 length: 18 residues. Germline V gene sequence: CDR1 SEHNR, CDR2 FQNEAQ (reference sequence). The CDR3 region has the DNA TGTGCCAGCAGCTTAGAATCGTCTAGCCGGCCTTACACCGGGGAGCTGTTTTTT. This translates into CASSLESSSRPYTGELFF.

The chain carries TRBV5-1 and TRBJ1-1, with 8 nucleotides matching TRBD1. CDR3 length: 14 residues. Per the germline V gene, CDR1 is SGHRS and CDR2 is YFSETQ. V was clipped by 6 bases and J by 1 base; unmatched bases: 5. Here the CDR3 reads CASTMGTGNTEAFF. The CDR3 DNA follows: TGCGCCAGCACTATGGGGACAGGGAACACTGAAGCTTTCTTT.

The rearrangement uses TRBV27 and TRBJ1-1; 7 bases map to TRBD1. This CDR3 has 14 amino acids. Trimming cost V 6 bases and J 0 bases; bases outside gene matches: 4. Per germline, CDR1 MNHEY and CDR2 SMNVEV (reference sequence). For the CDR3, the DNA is TGTGCCAGCAGACATGACAGGGTGAACACTGAAGCTTTCTTT. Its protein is CASRHDRVNTEAFF.